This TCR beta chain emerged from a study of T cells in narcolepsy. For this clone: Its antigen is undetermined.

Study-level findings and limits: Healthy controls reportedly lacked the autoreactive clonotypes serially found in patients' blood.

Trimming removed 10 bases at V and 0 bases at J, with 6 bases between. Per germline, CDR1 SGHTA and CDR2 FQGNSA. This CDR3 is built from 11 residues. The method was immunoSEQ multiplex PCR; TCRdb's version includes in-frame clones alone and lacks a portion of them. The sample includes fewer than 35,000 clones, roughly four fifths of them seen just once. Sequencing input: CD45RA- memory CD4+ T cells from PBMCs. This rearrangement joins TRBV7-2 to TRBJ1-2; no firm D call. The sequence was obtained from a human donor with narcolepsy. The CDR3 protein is CATQSNYGYTF. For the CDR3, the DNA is TGTGCCACCCAGTCTAACTATGGCTACACCTTC. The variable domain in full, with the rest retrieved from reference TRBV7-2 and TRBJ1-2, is GAGVSQSPSNKVTEKGKDVELRCDPISGHTALYWYRQSLGQGLEFLIYFQGNSAPDKSGLPSDRFSAERTGGSVSTLTIQRTQQEDSAVYLCATQSNYGYTFGSGTRLTVV.